This entry is about one T cell receptor (beta chain). Sorted cell numbers of roughly 20,000 to 1,100,000, with 10%, 30% or 50% RNA, served as input for naive CD8 libraries. A CD8+CD4-CCR7+CD45RA+ gate was used to sort naive CD8 T cells. This sample was taken from a study of molecular identifiers for immune sequencing clone quantification. TCR libraries were built in bulk with a published protocol and specific TCR primers. MiXCR, applied by TCRdb to the PCR reads, yields one record per CDR3 protein. The repertoire consists of 460,000 or so distinct CDR3 sequences, with less than 30% occurring once and the leading ten covering around 0.76%. The TCR originated in a human donor in good health. Some libraries in this study had Jurkat cell RNA spiked in. Specimen: naive CD8+ T cells from blood, with Jurkat cell RNA spiked in. Specified subset: FACS-sorted CD8+CD4-CCR7+CD45RA+ naive T cells.

This chain's CDR3 is CVTREPPNEKLFF. The CDR3, as DNA: TGTGTCACTCGGGAGCCCCCTAATGAAAAACTGTTTTTT. This chain connects TRBV7-2 to TRBJ1-4, with D unresolved. The CDR3 covers 13 residues. Germline-derived CDR1 and CDR2 are SGHTA and FQGNSA.